One and the same sample provided the 27 T cell receptor beta chains below, sequenced in a study of T-cell memory formation after mild COVID-19. MiXCR was run by TCRdb on the 5' RACE reads, yielding one entry per CDR3 protein. In the table there are 400,000 or so distinct CDR3 sequences, over 15% of which are singletons. The specimen was PBMCs or a T cell subset sorted from them (not recorded which). Source of these receptors: an adult woman who had mild COVID-19 (a few samples of this study predate the infection). Cell type and time point are not known.

The chain recombines TRBV9 with TRBJ2-6; D possibly corresponds to TRBD1 (5 bases). V dropped 4 bases and J dropped 0 bases, with 17 bases sitting between them. The CDR3 is made up of 18 amino acids. Germline-derived CDR1 and CDR2 are SGDLS and YYNGEE. The CDR3, as DNA: TGTGCCAGCAGCCCGGAAGGGGCGTTATACTCTGGGGCCAACGTCCTGACTTTC. Translating gives CASSPEGALYSGANVLTF.

This clonotype came up a few times. The rearrangement links TRBV7-3 to TRBJ2-7, with D possibly TRBD2 on 6 matching bases. V was clipped by 2 bases and J by 3 bases, with 14 bases between them. The germline CDR1 and CDR2 sequences are SGHTA and FQGTGA. The CDR3 contains 15 residues. The CDR3 spells CASSLQRAVNYEQYF. Here the CDR3 DNA reads TGTGCCAGCAGCTTACAGCGGGCTGTTAACTACGAGCAGTACTTC.

The gene calls are TRBV25-1 and TRBJ2-3; D gene unclear. The germline CDR1 and CDR2 sequences are MGHDK and SYGVNS. This CDR3 has 12 residues. V was clipped by 8 bases and J by 4 bases, with 10 bases between them. The CDR3 is CASAQSPDTQYF. The CDR3 region has the DNA TGTGCCAGCGCGCAAAGCCCAGATACGCAGTATTTT.

The genes are TRBV6-2 or TRBV6-3 and TRBJ1-1; TRBD1 aligns across 7 bases. With 7 bases clipped from V and 5 bases from J, the junction kept 16 bases outside the gene matches. Germline V gene data show CDR1 as MNHEY and CDR2 as SVGEGT. The CDR3 contains 16 residues. Here the CDR3 reads CASTRPRQGSATEAFF. In nucleotides, the CDR3 is TGTGCCAGCACCCGACCTAGACAGGGTTCGGCTACTGAAGCTTTCTTT.

In the case of this clonotype: One end of the junction does not line up with germline, which may come from a read error. The chain links TRBV12-3 or TRBV12-4 to TRBJ1-3; D remains ambiguous. The CDR3 contains 15 residues. The DNA for the CDR3 is TGTGCCAGCCGTTTCAGGTCCCTTTCTGGAAACACCATATATTTT. Translated: CASRFRSLSGNTIYF.

The rearrangement uses TRBV25-1 and TRBJ1-4; D unclear. V was pared by 4 bases and J by 0 bases, with 9 bases between. Germline V gene lookup returns CDR1 MGHDK and CDR2 SYGVNS. The length of the CDR3 is 15 residues. The CDR3 nucleotides are TGTGCCAGCAGTGGGAGGCCGGCAACTAATGAAAAACTGTTTTTT. It translates to CASSGRPATNEKLFF. Full variable domain (missing parts from reference TRBV25-1 and TRBJ1-4): EADIYQTPRYLVIGTGKKITLECSQTMGHDKMYWYQQDPGMELHLIHYSYGVNSTEKGDLSSESTVSRIRTEHFPLTLESARPSHTSQYLCASSGRPATNEKLFFGSGTQLSVL.

The genes are TRBV6-6 and TRBJ1-5; tentative D call: TRBD1 (5 bases). Germline V CDR1 and CDR2: MNHNY, SVGAGI (reference sequence). V lost 7 bases, J lost 5 bases, and 12 bases lay in between. This CDR3 has 13 residues. CDR3 sequence reads: CASTRDLYQPQHF. The DNA for the CDR3 is TGTGCCAGCACTCGGGACTTATATCAGCCCCAGCATTTT.

The table lists this clonotype with a few counts. The chain is built from TRBV6-5 and TRBJ2-3, with 7 bases that match TRBD1. CDR3 length: 15 amino acids. Losses at the gene ends were 7 bases for V and 3 bases for J; bases not matched to a gene: 10. Germline assignment: CDR1 MNHEY and CDR2 SVGAGI. Here the CDR3 DNA reads TGTGCCAGCACTAAACTGGGCAGGGGGACAGATACGCAGTATTTT. This gives the protein CASTKLGRGTDTQYF.

The chain links TRBV5-1 to TRBJ2-1; maybe TRBD2 (6 bases). The V end lost 4 bases, the J end lost 6 bases, and 17 bases lay between the germline ends. The CDR3 spans 15 residues. Germline V gene sequence: CDR1 SGHRS, CDR2 YFSETQ. The CDR3 DNA reads TGCGCCAGCAGCCGAGGGGAGGTCCCCAGCAATGAGCAGTTCTTC. Its protein product is CASSRGEVPSNEQFF. The full variable domain, its missing parts supplied by reference TRBV5-1 and TRBJ2-1, is KAGVTQTPRYLIKTRGQQVTLSCSPISGHRSVSWYQQTPGQGLQFLFEYFSETQRNKGNFPGRFSGRQFSNSRSEMNVSTLELGDSALYLCASSRGEVPSNEQFFGPGTRLTVL.

This clonotype was found many times. The V gene is TRBV20-1, the J gene TRBJ2-7, with TRBD1 matching over 9 bases. This CDR3 contains 16 residues. The V and J ends lost 5 bases and 0 bases, in that order; junction bases with no gene match: 11. Germline-derived CDR1 and CDR2 are DFQATT and SNEGSKA (reference sequence). The chain's CDR3 is CSAGPRDRVISYEQYF. The CDR3 DNA sequence: TGCAGTGCTGGCCCACGGGACAGGGTTATCTCCTACGAGCAGTACTTC.

The V call is TRBV6-4, the J call TRBJ1-1; no firm D call. V was trimmed by 4 bases and J by 1 base, leaving 7 bases between them. Germline V lookup: CDR1 MRHNA, CDR2 SNTAGT. CDR3 length: 13 amino acids. Here the CDR3 reads CASSARENTEAFF. Written as DNA, the CDR3 is TGTGCCAGCAGTGCTCGGGAGAACACTGAAGCTTTCTTT.

This clonotype appeared a few times. The CDR3 spells CASSKVGQSGELFF. The CDR3 bases are TGTGCCAGCAGCAAGGTGGGACAGAGCGGGGAGCTGTTTTTT. The J gene is TRBJ2-2, the V gene TRBV7-9; TRBD1 matches at 7 bases. CDR3 length equals 14 residues. Germline trimming cut 5 bases from V and 7 bases from J; bases unmatched to any gene: 7. Per the germline V gene, CDR1 is SEHNR and CDR2 is FQNEAQ (reference sequence).

This clonotype has a handful of counts. V and J are TRBV5-6 and TRBJ2-5, with 7 bases lining up with TRBD2. J gave up 4 bases and V 4 bases, and 7 bases lay outside the gene matches. The CDR3 extends over 14 amino acids. Germline V gene data show CDR1 as SGHDT and CDR2 as YYEEEE. CDR3 sequence reads: CASSGGRAPETQYF. The CDR3 nucleotides are TGTGCCAGCAGCGGGGGGAGGGCCCCAGAGACCCAGTACTTC.

The chain couples TRBV27 to TRBJ2-7; D not certain. This CDR3 is built from 11 residues. The germline CDR1 and CDR2 sequences are MNHEY and SMNVEV (reference sequence). V was cut by 7 bases and J by 1 base, with 5 bases left in between. The CDR3 loop is CASIGSYEQYF. The DNA of the CDR3 is TGTGCCAGCATTGGATCCTACGAGCAGTACTTC.

This clonotype was counted between two and nine times. J is TRBJ2-3 and V is TRBV5-1; no firm D call. V was trimmed by 4 bases and J by 4 bases, leaving 10 bases between them. CDR3 length equals 13 residues. CDR1 and CDR2 (germline): SGHRS, YFSETQ. In nucleotides, the CDR3 is TGCGCCAGCAGCGACCCGAAGTCAGATACGCAGTATTTT. Encoded protein: CASSDPKSDTQYF.

V usage is TRBV3-1 and J usage is TRBJ1-5, with D unresolved. With 6 bases removed from V and 0 bases from J, the gap between germline ends came to 6 bases. In germline, CDR1 is LGHDT, CDR2 YNNKEL (reference sequence). CDR3 length: 13 residues. DNA for the CDR3: TGTGCCAGCAGTGAGGGTAGCAATCAGCCCCAGCATTTT. This encodes CASSEGSNQPQHF.

The chain links TRBV25-1 to TRBJ2-7, with 9 bases identical to TRBD1. J was trimmed by 3 bases and V by 4 bases; bases with no gene match: 4. The CDR3 contains 14 residues. The germline V gene encodes CDR1 MGHDK and CDR2 SYGVNS. Here the CDR3 reads CASSASGQGYEQYF. CDR3 nucleotide sequence: TGTGCCAGCAGTGCCTCGGGACAGGGCTACGAGCAGTACTTC.

This clonotype has at least ten counts. The chain links TRBV7-2 to TRBJ1-1; D remains unclear. V lost 5 bases, J lost 7 bases, and 17 bases lay in between. The CDR3 has 14 amino acids. Germline V gene lookup returns CDR1 SGHTA and CDR2 FQGNSA. CDR3 in amino acids: CASSPVHTPSEAFF. The CDR3 bases are TGTGCCAGCAGCCCTGTACATACTCCTAGTGAAGCTTTCTTT.

In its sample, this clonotype was seen once. The chain joins TRBV27 to TRBJ2-2, with 10 bases lining up with TRBD1. The trim removed 3 bases at V and 2 bases at J, leaving 3 bases unmatched. This CDR3 is built from 16 residues. The germline V gene encodes CDR1 MNHEY and CDR2 SMNVEV (reference sequence). CDR3 nucleotides: TGTGCCAGCAGTTTTTGGACAGGGGGAAACACCGGGGAGCTGTTTTTT. Translation: CASSFWTGGNTGELFF.

The genes are TRBV7-9 and TRBJ2-5; D might be TRBD1 (6 bases). Germline values: CDR1 SEHNR, CDR2 FQNEAQ (reference sequence). The V end was cut by 5 bases, the J end by 5 bases, with 18 bases between. The CDR3 runs to 15 residues. The CDR3 protein is CASSGGTTLRETQYF. As DNA, the CDR3 is TGTGCCAGCAGCGGTGGGACAACCTTGAGGGAGACCCAGTACTTC.

This clonotype was seen more than once but under ten times. The chain joins TRBV18 to TRBJ2-4; D may correspond to TRBD1 or TRBD2 (7 bases each). Germline assignment: CDR1 KGHSH and CDR2 LQKENI. The CDR3 loop spans 15 amino acids. Trimming removed 1 base at V and 6 bases at J, with 13 bases between. The CDR3 region has the DNA TGTGCCAGCTCACCACGGGAGGGGGCTAGAAACATTCAGTACTTC. It is translated as CASSPREGARNIQYF.

The table lists this clonotype with a count of one. This chain links TRBV18 with TRBJ2-2; no reliable D call. The CDR3 has 13 residues. V lost 6 bases, J lost 7 bases, and 12 bases lay in between. Germline values: CDR1 KGHSH, CDR2 LQKENI. The CDR3 protein is CASSQAWIGELFF. In DNA, the CDR3 is TGTGCCAGCTCGCAAGCCTGGATCGGGGAGCTGTTTTTT.

This clonotype occurred a few times. This sequence joins TRBV2 and TRBJ1-2, with 7 bases aligning to TRBD1. Germline V lookup: CDR1 SNHLY, CDR2 FYNNEI. Germline trimming cut 6 bases from V and 4 bases from J; bases unmatched to any gene: 8. This CDR3 is 14 amino acids long. The CDR3, as DNA: TGTGCCAGCAGCCTAACAGGGGAGAGCTATGGCTACACCTTC. Translated, it gives CASSLTGESYGYTF. Filled out from reference TRBV2 and TRBJ1-2, the complete variable domain reads EPEVTQTPSHQVTQMGQEVILRCVPISNHLYFYWYRQILGQKVEFLVSFYNNEISEKSEIFDDQFSVERPDGSNFTLKIRSTKLEDSAMYFCASSLTGESYGYTFGSGTRLTVV.

This clonotype was counted a few times. The chain uses TRBV20-1 and TRBJ2-1, with 14 bases lining up with TRBD2. Germline lookup yields CDR1 DFQATT and CDR2 SNEGSKA (reference sequence). V lost 5 bases, J lost 6 bases, and 6 bases stayed unmatched. CDR3 length: 15 residues. The CDR3 here is CSAPPGLAGVNEQFF. CDR3 sequence (DNA): TGCAGTGCTCCCCCGGGACTAGCGGGAGTCAATGAGCAGTTCTTC.

The chain has TRBV2 and TRBJ2-3; 7 bases match TRBD1. This CDR3 has 17 amino acids. Unmatched junction bases numbered 7, after V lost 0 bases and J lost 1 base. Looked up from germline, CDR1 is SNHLY and CDR2 is FYNNEI. CDR3 sequence (DNA): TGTGCCAGCAGTGAAGCTGGGTGGCAGGGGGGCACAGATACGCAGTATTTT. Its protein is CASSEAGWQGGTDTQYF. Filled out from reference TRBV2 and TRBJ2-3, the complete variable domain reads EPEVTQTPSHQVTQMGQEVILRCVPISNHLYFYWYRQILGQKVEFLVSFYNNEISEKSEIFDDQFSVERPDGSNFTLKIRSTKLEDSAMYFCASSEAGWQGGTDTQYFGPGTRLTVL.

A few counts support this clonotype. The CDR3 loop reads CASSRTRQGLASTDTQYF. The CDR3 DNA is TGTGCCAGCAGCCGGACCAGACAGGGCCTAGCTAGCACAGATACGCAGTATTTT. The rearrangement uses TRBV7-9 and TRBJ2-3; 7 bases fit TRBD1. V was clipped by 5 bases and J by 0 bases; unmatched bases: 14. The CDR3 is 18 residues long. CDR1 is SEHNR and CDR2 is FQNEAQ in the germline V gene (reference sequence).

The chain joins TRBV20-1 to TRBJ2-7; possibly TRBD1 or TRBD2 for D (5 bases each). Trimming took off 3 bases at V and 3 bases at J, with 21 bases between the two ends. The CDR3 has 16 amino acids. In germline, CDR1 is DFQATT, CDR2 SNEGSKA (reference sequence). The CDR3 loop is CSASLGGRASGYEQYF. The CDR3 DNA reads as TGCAGTGCTAGTCTTGGGGGTAGGGCCAGCGGCTACGAGCAGTACTTC.